The rows below give T cell receptor beta chains drawn from one sample of a study of T cell changes during pregnancy in multiple sclerosis. TCRdb keeps only in-frame clones here, not all; method: immunoSEQ multiplex PCR. The table records roughly 64,000 clones, around 91% of them present only once. The sequencing here drew on peripheral blood, taken in the third trimester of pregnancy. These receptors were obtained from a female donor in good health, enrolled as a control in a pregnancy study. Both conserved end residues are part of each CDR3. A D gene is named only where the DNA matches it firmly. The size field is filled for only some rows; it gives once, few, many or a size class.

V	D	size	J	DNA	CDR3
TRBV6-5	TRBD1	.	TRBJ2-3	TGTGCCAGCAGTTACGTGGGAACAGGGGTCACAGATACGCAGTATTTT	CASSYVGTGVTDTQYF
TRBV2	.	.	TRBJ1-1	TGTGCCAGCAGTGAGGGAGGCCGGAACACTGAAGCTTTCTTT	CASSEGGRNTEAFF
TRBV11-3	.	.	TRBJ1-1	TGTGCCAGCAGCTCCGTCGCCGGGGGCACTGAAGCTTTCTTT	CASSSVAGGTEAFF
TRBV6-1	TRBD2	many	TRBJ2-1	TGTGCCAGCAGAGAAGGACTAGCCTCATCCTACAATGAGCAGTTCTTC	CASREGLASSYNEQFF
TRBV15	.	.	TRBJ1-5	TGTGCCACCAGCAGAGATAGGGGTTCGGATAGCAATCAGCCCCAGCATTTT	CATSRDRGSDSNQPQHF
TRBV7-6	.	.	TRBJ1-1	TGTGCCAGCAGCTTAGGAGGTCTGAACACTGAAGCTTTCTTT	CASSLGGLNTEAFF
TRBV27	TRBD2	.	TRBJ2-1	TGTGCCAGCAGTTTCTTAATAGCGGGAGCCTACAATGAGCAGTTCTTC	CASSFLIAGAYNEQFF
TRBV6-1	.	.	TRBJ1-2	TGTGCCAGCAGTGGCGGACTCGACTATGGCTACACCTTC	CASSGGLDYGYTF
TRBV11-3	.	.	TRBJ2-3	TGTGCCAGCAGCCGACGACAAGTCACAGATACGCAGTATTTT	CASSRRQVTDTQYF
TRBV30	TRBD1	.	TRBJ1-4	TGTGCCTGGAGTGTACGGGGGACAGGGTATGGTGAAAAACTGTTTTTT	CAWSVRGTGYGEKLFF
TRBV14	TRBD2	.	TRBJ2-7	TGTGCCAGCAGCCAAATAGCGGGAAATGAGAGTTACGAGCAGTACTTC	CASSQIAGNESYEQYF
TRBV7-9	.	few	TRBJ1-1	TGTGCCAGCAGTCTCAGAGGGGGAGGGACTGAAGCTTTCTTT	CASSLRGGGTEAFF
TRBV19	TRBD1	.	TRBJ2-2	TGTGCCAGTAGGGACAGGGGGGGAGGGTCGAACACCGGGGAGCTGTTTTTT	CASRDRGGGSNTGELFF
TRBV6-5	TRBD2	.	TRBJ2-7	TGTGCCAGCAGTTCGAGGGGGCTAGCGGGAGATCGCGAGCAGTACTTC	CASSSRGLAGDREQYF
TRBV2	.	once	TRBJ1-6	TGTGCCAGCAGTGAGGGGCGGTCCTATAATTCACCCCTCCACTTT	CASSEGRSYNSPLHF
TRBV11-2	.	.	TRBJ1-4	TGTGCCAGCAGCTTAGGAGCTCGGGGGGGGAATGAAAAACTGTTTTTT	CASSLGARGGNEKLFF
TRBV5-6	.	.	TRBJ2-1	TGTGCCAGCAGCTTAGGTAGGGGCCTCGAGCAGTTCTTC	CASSLGRGLEQFF
TRBV19	TRBD1	.	TRBJ1-2	TGTGCCAGTAGTGTCCCGGGACAGAATATCTATGGCTACACCTTC	CASSVPGQNIYGYTF
TRBV6-1	TRBD2	.	TRBJ2-1	TGTGCCAGCAGTGAAGTGCTAGCGGGGCGGGAGCAGTTCTTC	CASSEVLAGREQFF
TRBV7-7	.	.	TRBJ2-3	TGTGCTAGCAGCCCGACTGTCACAGATACGCAGTATTTT	CASSPTVTDTQYF
TRBV30	.	.	TRBJ2-7	TGTGCCTGGGGGGACACCTCCTACGAGCAGTACTTC	CAWGDTSYEQYF
TRBV30	.	.	TRBJ1-5	TGTGCCTGGAGCACAGGGAGCAATCAGCCCCAGCATTTT	CAWSTGSNQPQHF
TRBV9	TRBD2	.	TRBJ2-7	TGTGCCAGCAGCTTAAGCGGGGTCACCTACGAGCAGTACTTC	CASSLSGVTYEQYF
TRBV6-5	.	.	TRBJ1-1	TGTGCCAGCAGTTACTCCGGGGGGGTTCGGACCACTGAAGCTTTCTTT	CASSYSGGVRTTEAFF
TRBV7-2	.	.	TRBJ1-2	TGTGCCAGCAGCTTGAACAGGGATGGCTACACCTTC	CASSLNRDGYTF
TRBV2	TRBD2	.	TRBJ2-3	TGTGCCAGCAGTGAAGCGCTTACTAGCGGAGGCACAGATACGCAGTATTTT	CASSEALTSGGTDTQYF
TRBV28	.	.	TRBJ2-7	TGTGCCAGCAGTTCCGCCGGGAGCTCCTACGAGCAGTACTTC	CASSSAGSSYEQYF
TRBV7-9	.	once	TRBJ2-7	TGTGCCAGCAGCCCGGCCAGGTACGAGCAGTACTTC	CASSPARYEQYF
TRBV5-8	.	.	TRBJ2-3	TGTGCCAGCAGCCCTAACTGGACACCATTCACAGATACGCAGTATTTT	CASSPNWTPFTDTQYF
TRBV5-6	.	.	TRBJ2-7	TGTGCCAGCAGTGGTATAGTCTCCTACGAGCAGTACTTC	CASSGIVSYEQYF
TRBV30	.	.	TRBJ2-7	TGTGCCTGGAGTGTCTCGGGAAACGAGCAGTACTTC	CAWSVSGNEQYF
TRBV5-4	.	few	TRBJ2-7	TGTGCCAGCAGCTTGCGGGGGACCTACGAGCAGTACTTC	CASSLRGTYEQYF
TRBV6-1	TRBD2	once	TRBJ2-1	TGTGCCAGCAGTGCTTTGACTAGCGGGGGTTTTTCCTACAATGAGCAGTTCTTC	CASSALTSGGFSYNEQFF
TRBV27	TRBD1	.	TRBJ2-3	TGTGCCAGCAGCACCCCTCGGGACAGGGGGTTAGGTACGCAGTATTTT	CASSTPRDRGLGTQYF
TRBV7-9	.	.	TRBJ1-5	TGTGCCAGCAGCCAGACGCAGGACACCAATCAGCCCCAGCATTTT	CASSQTQDTNQPQHF
TRBV7-9	.	.	TRBJ1-5	TGTGCCAGCAGCTCCCGGGGGGCCGGCAATCAGCCCCAGCATTTT	CASSSRGAGNQPQHF
TRBV6-5	.	.	TRBJ2-1	TGTGCCAGCAGTAACTCCGGAGCCTATGAGCAGTTCTTC	CASSNSGAYEQFF
TRBV9	TRBD2	.	TRBJ2-7	TGTGCCAGCAGCGCCTACATCAGACTAGCGGGAGCGACGGTTAGAGAGCAGTACTTC	CASSAYIRLAGATVREQYF
TRBV6-1	.	.	TRBJ1-5	TGTGCCAGCAGTGAAAAGTCGACAGAGGTTAGCAATCAGCCCCAGCATTTT	CASSEKSTEVSNQPQHF
TRBV30	TRBD1	.	TRBJ1-1	TGTGCCTGGGAGGGCCACGGGACAGGCGGGACTGAAGCTTTCTTT	CAWEGHGTGGTEAFF
TRBV9	.	.	TRBJ2-7	TGTGCCAGCAGCGTAGCTGGCTCGGACAATCACTACGAGCAGTACTTC	CASSVAGSDNHYEQYF